The entry that follows covers one TCR beta chain sequence. Its antigen target is currently unknown. No much larger clone exists at a distance of one base, and base qualities are not known. Enrolling through a virtual design, the prospective study's participants ranged in age from roughly 18 to 89 years and lived across roughly 23 United States geographic areas. Cohort assignment in the prospective study relied on participant-reported clinical history from a screening survey and a study questionnaire. Recovered participants in ImmuneRACE Cohort 3 were defined as having two consecutive negative NP/OP PCR tests, clearance from a healthcare professional, or resolution of symptoms. In the prospective study, mobile phlebotomists collected whole blood, serum and a nasopharyngeal or oropharyngeal swab from each participant. Over a 2-month period, participants in the prospective study had the option of providing additional blood draws and questionnaires. Before DNA extraction, prospective study blood samples were shipped either frozen or at room temperature.

The immunoSEQ Assay, a bias-controlled multiplex PCR, was used to amplify TCRbeta CDR3 regions from genomic DNA. The original methods were these. The number of nucleated cells in each sample was estimated from the amplification of reference gene primers within the assay. To quantify the absolute abundance of each unique TCRbeta CDR3 rearrangement, sequence reads were collapsed and filtered. For each sample, productive Simpson clonality was calculated as the square root of Simpson's diversity index across productive rearrangements. This immuneACCESS table, as held by TCRdb, lists in-frame sequences with V and J called but not all clones. Of the missing ones, under half trace to an unresolved V gene in checked studies; the others have no known cause. The V and J calls and clone size come from that table; D and trimming were worked out from the DNA. The sample has approximately 300,000 clones on record, 89% of them singletons. The ten largest clones represent 4% to 6% of the sample.

This record comes from a study of blood T cell repertoires in COVID-19 (dated by TCRdb to 2018 to 2020). In the study overall: Samples covering the acute and convalescent phases of COVID-19 were provided by collaborators in the United States, Italy and Spain. The material from the prospective study consisted of cDNA or gDNA derived from T cells, B-cell-depleted T cells, or PBMCs. The sample metadata nearly always contained a de-identified subject ID, COVID-19 status, age in years and sex. The samples were drawn from the first 160 participants of the ongoing ImmuneRACE study and from 950 to 1,500 subjects provided by 6 global collaborators. The repertoires were released in a freely available public database meant as a resource for research on the immune response to SARS-CoV-2. Deeply sampled blood TCRbeta repertoires from subjects exposed to, actively infected with, or recovered from COVID-19 were included in the dataset. HLA class I and class II types, where available, came from metadata supplied by the sample provider rather than from assay-based typing. The research as a whole found: Clinical and demographic metadata were provided uncurated, with the amount varying by source and participant.

The sample comprised PBMCs or T cells enriched from blood (not recorded which). The clonotype was recovered from a man between 60 and 75 years old who had recovered from COVID-19.

The CDR3 corresponds to CATSGTENQPQHF. The DNA is TGTGCCACCTCCGGGACAGAGAATCAGCCCCAGCATTTT. Rearrangement joined TRBV2 to TRBJ1-5, with 7 bases aligning to TRBD1. Per the germline V gene, SNHLY is the CDR1 and FYNNEI is the CDR2. The junction shows trimming of 10 bases on V and 4 bases on J, and the gene matches do not reach 7 bases of it. Its CDR3 holds 13 amino acids, cysteine through phenylalanine. Left in the record is the CDR3 DNA by itself, 39 bases read in frame from the first base.